The subject of this entry is one TCR beta chain. This sample was included in a study of cytomegalovirus exposure and HLA in healthy donors. The junction had 2 bases not matched to a gene; V was cut back by 0 bases and J by 2 bases. CDR3 length equals 15 residues. CDR1 is PRHDT, CDR2 FYEKMQ, per germline (reference sequence). Primers included in the PCR were 60 Vbeta and 13 Jbeta primers. Assay used: immunoSEQ multiplex PCR; TCRdb lists only in-frame clones, some missing. In total, the table holds tens of thousands of clones. The chain joins TRBV13 to TRBJ2-7; TRBD2 matches 9 bases. This receptor was taken from a male donor in good health and CMV-seronegative. Sequencing input: PBMCs. CDR3 in amino acids: CASSLGASGAYEQYF. The CDR3 bases are TGTGCCAGCAGCTTAGGGGCTAGCGGGGCCTACGAGCAGTACTTC.